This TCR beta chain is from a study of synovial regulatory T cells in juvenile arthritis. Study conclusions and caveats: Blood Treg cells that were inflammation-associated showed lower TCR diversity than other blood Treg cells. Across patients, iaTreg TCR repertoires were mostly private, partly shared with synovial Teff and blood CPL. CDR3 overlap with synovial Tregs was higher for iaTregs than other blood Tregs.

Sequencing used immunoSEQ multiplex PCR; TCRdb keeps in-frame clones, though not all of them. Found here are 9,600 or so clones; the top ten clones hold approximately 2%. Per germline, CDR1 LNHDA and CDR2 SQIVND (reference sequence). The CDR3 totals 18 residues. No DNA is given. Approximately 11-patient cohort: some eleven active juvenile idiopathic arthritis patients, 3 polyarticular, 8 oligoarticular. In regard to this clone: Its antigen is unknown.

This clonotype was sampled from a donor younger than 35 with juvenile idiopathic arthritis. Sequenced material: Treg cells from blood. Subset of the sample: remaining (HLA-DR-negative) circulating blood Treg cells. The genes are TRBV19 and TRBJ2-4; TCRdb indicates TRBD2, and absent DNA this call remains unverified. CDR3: CASSIGGGAGWAKNIQYF.